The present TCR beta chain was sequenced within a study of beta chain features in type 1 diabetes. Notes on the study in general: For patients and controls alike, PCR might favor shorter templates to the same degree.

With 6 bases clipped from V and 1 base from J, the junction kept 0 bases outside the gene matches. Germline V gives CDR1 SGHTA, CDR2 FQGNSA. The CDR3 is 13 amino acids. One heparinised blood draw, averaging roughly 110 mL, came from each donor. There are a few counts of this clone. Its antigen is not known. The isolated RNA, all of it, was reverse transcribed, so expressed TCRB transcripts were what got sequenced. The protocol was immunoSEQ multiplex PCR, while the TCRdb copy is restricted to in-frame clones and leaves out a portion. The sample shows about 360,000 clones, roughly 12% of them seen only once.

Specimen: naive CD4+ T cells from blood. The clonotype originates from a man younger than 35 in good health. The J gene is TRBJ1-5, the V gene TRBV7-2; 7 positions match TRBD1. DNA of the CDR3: TGTGCCAGCAGGGGACAGAGCAATCAGCCCCAGCATTTT. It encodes CASRGQSNQPQHF.